What follows are 14 T cell receptor beta chains derived from one specimen sequenced in a study of cytomegalovirus exposure and HLA in healthy donors. TCRdb keeps only in-frame clones here, not all; method: immunoSEQ multiplex PCR. The sample consists of over 200,000 clones, more than 75% of them appearing once. Sequenced sample: PBMCs. Every receptor here comes from a woman aged 18-30 years in good health and CMV-seropositive.

The CDR3 nucleotides read TGTGCCAGCTCTCCGGGAGATACGCAGTATTTT. This sequence encodes CASSPGDTQYF. The chain uses TRBV18 and TRBJ2-3, with no clear D. Per the germline V gene, CDR1 is KGHSH and CDR2 is LQKENI. The CDR3 is 11 residues long. Trimming took off 6 bases at V and 5 bases at J, with 6 bases between the two ends.

The rearrangement uses TRBV19 and TRBJ2-7, with 8 bases aligning to TRBD1. The CDR3 runs to 17 residues. Trimming at V came to 1 base and at J to 0 bases, leaving 8 bases not matched to a gene. Germline CDR1 is LNHDA and CDR2 is SQIVND (reference sequence). The CDR3 loop reads CASSIGTGTGFSYEQYF. DNA of the CDR3: TGTGCCAGTAGTATAGGGACCGGGACAGGATTCTCCTACGAGCAGTACTTC.

The chain employs TRBV10-1 and TRBJ1-3; TRBD1 is a possible D gene (5 bases). V was clipped by 7 bases and J by 0 bases, with 19 bases between them. Germline values: CDR1 WNHNN, CDR2 SYGVQD (reference sequence). CDR3 length: 17 amino acids. CDR3 protein: CASTPSRGRVSGNTIYF. The CDR3, as DNA: TGCGCCAGCACCCCCTCAAGGGGCAGGGTCTCTGGAAACACCATATATTTT.

The rearrangement joins TRBV4-1 to TRBJ1-4, with 9 nucleotides matching TRBD1. Germline V gives CDR1 MGHRA, CDR2 YSYEKL. The CDR3 has 13 residues. V lost 8 bases and J lost 7; bases outside the gene matches: 5. The chain's CDR3 is CASVGQGGEKLFF. In DNA, the CDR3 is TGCGCCAGCGTGGGACAGGGTGGTGAAAAACTGTTTTTT.

The V call is TRBV4-1, the J call TRBJ2-1; 12 nucleotides line up with TRBD2. Germline loops: CDR1 MGHRA, CDR2 YSYEKL. V shed 4 bases and J 6 bases; nucleotides not matched to a gene: 10. The CDR3 is 17 amino acids. As DNA, the CDR3 is TGCGCCAGCAGCCCTCGACTAGCGGGAGAGGGATTCAATGAGCAGTTCTTC. It encodes CASSPRLAGEGFNEQFF.

The gene calls are TRBV6-5 and TRBJ2-1, with D perhaps TRBD1 (5 bases). V lost 7 bases to trimming and J lost 6 bases, with 16 bases between them. The CDR3 has 14 amino acids. Germline V gene sequence: CDR1 MNHEY, CDR2 SVGAGI. In DNA, the CDR3 is TGTGCCAGCACCGCCGGGCCTACAGGCAATGAGCAGTTCTTC. This translates into CASTAGPTGNEQFF.

This chain uses TRBV29-1 with TRBJ1-1; D is unresolved. The CDR3 length is 12 residues. V lost 4 bases and J 2 bases, leaving 8 bases between the germline ends. Germline CDR1 reads SQVTM; CDR2 reads ANQGSEA. The CDR3 region has the DNA TGCAGCGTTGTACAGTTAAACACTGAAGCTTTCTTT. Translating it yields CSVVQLNTEAFF. The full variable domain, completed using reference TRBV29-1 and TRBJ1-1, is SAVISQKPSRDICQRGTSLTIQCQVDSQVTMMFWYRQQPGQSLTLIATANQGSEATYESGFVIDKFPISRPNLTFSTLTVSNMSPEDSSIYLCSVVQLNTEAFFGQGTRLTVV.

The gene calls are TRBV4-1 and TRBJ2-7; a weak D match, TRBD2 (6 bases). Trimming shortened V by 3 bases and J by 0 bases, and 15 bases separated the two germline ends. The length of the CDR3 is 16 residues. Germline lookup yields CDR1 MGHRA and CDR2 YSYEKL. This CDR3 reads CASSQEGYQFSYEQYF. For the CDR3, the DNA is TGCGCCAGCAGCCAGGAGGGCTACCAGTTCTCCTACGAGCAGTACTTC.

A few counts support this clone. The chain couples TRBV5-4 to TRBJ2-7, with D possibly TRBD1 on 5 matching bases. Trimming left V 4 bases short and J 3 bases short, with 5 bases between. Looked up from germline, CDR1 is SGHNT and CDR2 is YYREEE (reference sequence). The CDR3 loop spans 11 amino acids. CDR3: CASSGHYEQYF. CDR3 in DNA: TGTGCCAGCAGCGGACACTACGAGCAGTACTTC.

The chain is built from TRBV15 and TRBJ1-1; possibly TRBD1 for D (6 bases). Trimming stripped 7 bases from V and 0 bases from J, with 12 bases between. Per the germline V gene, CDR1 is LNHNV and CDR2 is YYDKDF (reference sequence). The CDR3 runs 14 residues. CDR3 loop: CATTTDRMNTEAFF. The CDR3 DNA reads TGTGCCACCACCACGGACAGAATGAACACTGAAGCTTTCTTT.

The chain employs TRBV7-9 and TRBJ1-5; TRBD1 might be the D (6 bases). Trimming pared 5 bases from V and 0 bases from J, leaving 17 bases between. The CDR3 length is 17 residues. Germline values: CDR1 SEHNR, CDR2 FQNEAQ (reference sequence). DNA of the CDR3: TGTGCCAGCAGCCAAGACCGGACAGCTGATAGCAATCAGCCCCAGCATTTT. It translates to CASSQDRTADSNQPQHF.

This clone was observed a single time. V is TRBV27 and J is TRBJ2-6; D may be TRBD1 (5 bases). V gave up 1 base and J gave up 3 bases, with 7 bases separating them. CDR1 MNHEY and CDR2 SMNVEV come from the germline V gene (reference sequence). The CDR3 loop spans 15 amino acids. The CDR3 coding sequence is TGTGCCAGCAGTTTATACCAGGGTGGGGCCAACGTCCTGACTTTC. Residues: CASSLYQGGANVLTF. Looking up the rest from reference TRBV27 and TRBJ2-6 gives the full variable domain: EAQVTQNPRYLITVTGKKLTVTCSQNMNHEYMSWYRQDPGLGLRQIYYSMNVEVTDKGDVPEGYKVSRKEKRNFPLILESPSPNQTSLYFCASSLYQGGANVLTFGAGSRLTVL.

The chain carries TRBV29-1 and TRBJ2-1; TRBD2 matches 10 bases. Losses at the gene ends were 1 base for V and 0 bases for J; bases not matched to a gene: 12. This CDR3 spans 19 amino acids. Germline V lookup: CDR1 SQVTM, CDR2 ANQGSEA. The DNA of the CDR3 is TGCAGCGTTGAAGGGCCCCCTACTAGCGGGGTAATCTCCTACAATGAGCAGTTCTTC. As protein: CSVEGPPTSGVISYNEQFF.

This clone was detected only a few times. This rearrangement joins TRBV5-1 to TRBJ2-3, with D possibly being TRBD1 (6 bases). Trimming took off 5 bases at V and 0 bases at J, with 10 bases between the two ends. The germline V gene encodes CDR1 SGHRS and CDR2 YFSETQ. This CDR3 spans 14 amino acids. Written as DNA, the CDR3 is TGCGCCAGCAGACAGGGTCCTAGCACAGATACGCAGTATTTT. Its protein product is CASRQGPSTDTQYF.